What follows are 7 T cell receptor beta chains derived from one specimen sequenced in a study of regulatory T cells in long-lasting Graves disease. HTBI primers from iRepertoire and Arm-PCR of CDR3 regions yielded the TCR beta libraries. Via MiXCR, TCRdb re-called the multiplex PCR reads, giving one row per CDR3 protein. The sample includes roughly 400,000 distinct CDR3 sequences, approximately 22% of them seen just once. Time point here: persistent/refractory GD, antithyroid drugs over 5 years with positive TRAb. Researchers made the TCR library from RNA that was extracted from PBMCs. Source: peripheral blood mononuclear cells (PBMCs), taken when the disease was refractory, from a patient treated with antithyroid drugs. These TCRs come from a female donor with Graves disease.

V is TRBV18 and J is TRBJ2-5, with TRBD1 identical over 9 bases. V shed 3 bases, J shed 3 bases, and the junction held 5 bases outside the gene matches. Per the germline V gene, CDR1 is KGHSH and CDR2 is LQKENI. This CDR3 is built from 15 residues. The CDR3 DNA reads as TGTGCCAGCTCACCTCGGACAGGGGTAAAAGAGACCCAGTACTTC. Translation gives CASSPRTGVKETQYF.

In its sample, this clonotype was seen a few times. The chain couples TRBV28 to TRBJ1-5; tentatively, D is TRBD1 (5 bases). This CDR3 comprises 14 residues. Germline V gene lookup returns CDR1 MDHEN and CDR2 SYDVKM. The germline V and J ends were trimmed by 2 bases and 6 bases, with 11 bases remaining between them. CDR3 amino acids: CASSLIGASQPQHF. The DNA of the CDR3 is TGTGCCAGCAGTTTAATTGGGGCTAGTCAGCCCCAGCATTTT.

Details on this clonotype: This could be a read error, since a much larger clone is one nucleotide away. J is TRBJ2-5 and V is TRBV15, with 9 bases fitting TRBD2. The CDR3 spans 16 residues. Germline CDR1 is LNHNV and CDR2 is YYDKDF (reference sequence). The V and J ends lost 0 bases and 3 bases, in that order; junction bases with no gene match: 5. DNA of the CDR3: TGTGCCACCAGCAGAGATGGGGCTAGCGGGAAAGAGACCCAGTACTTC. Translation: CATSRDGASGKETQYF. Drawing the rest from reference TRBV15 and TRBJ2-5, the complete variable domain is DAMVIQNPRYQVTQFGKPVTLSCSQTLNHNVMYWYQQKSSQAPKLLFHYYDKDFNNEADTPDNFQSRRPNTSFCFLDIRSPGLGDTAMYLCATSRDGASGKETQYFGPGTRLLVL.

The DNA for the CDR3 is TGTGCCAGCAGTTTATCTCCTAGCGGGGTTTCCTACGAGCAGTACTTC. Protein: CASSLSPSGVSYEQYF. The chain joins TRBV27 to TRBJ2-7; 9 bases align to TRBD2. J lost 1 base, V lost 0 bases, and 4 bases had no gene match. The germline CDR1 and CDR2 sequences are MNHEY and SMNVEV (reference sequence). This CDR3 has 16 amino acids.

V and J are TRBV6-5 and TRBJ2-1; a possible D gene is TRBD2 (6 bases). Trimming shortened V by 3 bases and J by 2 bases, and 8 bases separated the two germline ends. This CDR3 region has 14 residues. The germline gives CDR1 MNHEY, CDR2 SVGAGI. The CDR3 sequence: CASSYGGTYNEQFF. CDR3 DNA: TGTGCCAGCAGTTATGGGGGGACCTACAATGAGCAGTTCTTC.

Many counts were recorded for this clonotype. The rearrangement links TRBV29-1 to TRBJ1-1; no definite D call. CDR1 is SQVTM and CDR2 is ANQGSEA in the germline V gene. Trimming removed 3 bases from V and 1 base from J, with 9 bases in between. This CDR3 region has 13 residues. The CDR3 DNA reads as TGCAGCGTTGAGCGGAAACCGAACACTGAAGCTTTCTTT. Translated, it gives CSVERKPNTEAFF.

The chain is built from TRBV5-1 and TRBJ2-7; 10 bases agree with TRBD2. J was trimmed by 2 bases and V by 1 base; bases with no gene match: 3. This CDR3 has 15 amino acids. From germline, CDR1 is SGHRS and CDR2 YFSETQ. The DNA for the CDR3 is TGCGCCAGCAGCTTGCTTACTAGCGGGACCTACGAGCAGTACTTC. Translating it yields CASSLLTSGTYEQYF.